The present T cell receptor (beta chain) was sequenced within a study of identical twins. V was cut by 1 base and J by 0 bases, with 7 bases left in between. The CDR3 loop spans 15 amino acids. CDR1 is SGHTA and CDR2 is FQGNSA in the germline V gene. TCRdb independently ran MiXCR on the 5' RACE reads; one entry per CDR3 protein. The sample lists 600,000 to 850,000 distinct CDR3 sequences; 15% to 20% were seen once. Study-wide results and limits: Abundant cord blood beta clonotypes carried fewer insertions; memory repertoires showed none.

Points on this clonotype: The antigen is undetermined.

In addition, the sample was reused for a study of T cells expressing NK-cell markers. That source notes: One observes that, in a few donors, these clonotypes were also the leading ones within the CD3+CD56-NKG2C+ fraction.

The TCR sequence derives from a woman between 18 and 29 years old in good health. The genes are TRBV7-2 and TRBJ2-4; unclear D gene. Sequences were obtained from PBMCs. CDR3 nucleotide sequence: TGTGCCAGCAGCTTAGTGGGAATAGCCAAAAACATTCAGTACTTC. It codes for CASSLVGIAKNIQYF.